This T cell receptor (beta chain) was recorded in a study of cytomegalovirus exposure and HLA in healthy donors (dated by TCRdb to about 2017). For the wider study: An earlier analysis of 587 of the donors reported about 300 Gb of sequence data and 95 million to 130 million unique TCR beta sequences obtained from around 190 million T cells. An early release covering roughly 640 HLA-typed donors comprised approximately 290 gigabases of sequencing data and some 79 million unique TCR sequences. Of the 300 to 500 genotyped donors, 80% to 90% were placed in the genetic ancestry cluster associated with self-reported Caucasian donors. The aim of the study was to test whether cataloging public T cell receptors could identify signatures of past pathogen exposure. The T cell repertoires of about 700 subjects were profiled by immunosequencing and related to cytomegalovirus serostatus. A separate validation cohort of approximately 130 different subjects was used in addition to the approximately 670-subject first cohort. To predict cytomegalovirus infection status, the study brought together high-throughput TCR immunosequencing, statistical association of individual TCRs with disease status, and machine learning. A later analysis re-analyzed previously published TCR beta repertoires from 650 to 800 donors and added high-resolution HLA genotyping to study TCR occurrence patterns. In the later analysis, no new phenotypic data were used to find candidate immune exposures; instead, reliance was placed on TCR beta sequences and their occurrence across donors. An earlier analysis of 587 of the donors used high-throughput TCR beta sequencing to judge whether each TCR beta V gene segment behaved as functional or pseudogenic. Alongside the repertoire data, information on donor age, sex, ethnicity and CMV serostatus was compiled. A later genetic analysis took genome-wide SNP genotypes for 398 of the 666 donors and used that subset as a discovery cohort. Every discovery cohort repertoire had been produced on one sequencing platform. HLA typing included class I and class II loci at four-digit resolution. Typing coverage differed by locus: A, B, C, DRB1 and DQB1 were typed in roughly 620-640 donors, DQA1 in around 500, DPA1 in some 610, and DPB1 in around 440. A few DR-DQ haplotypes were handled as single units for association and clustering because linkage in the cohort was strong. Among some 400 genotyped donors of the cohort, an average of 235,054 unique TCR beta nucleotide sequences were sequenced per donor, approximately 20% of them non-productive.

Summary of the overall study and its limitations: Some IMGT-functional V segments, including TRBV6-2 and TRBV6-3, could not be told apart with the 87-base-pair reads, so those segments were excluded. In a later analysis, HLA-associated TCR beta chains showed more clonal expansion and lower generation probabilities than non-associated chains that were equally common. In an earlier analysis of some 500 of the donors, most TCR beta V segments were observed in productive rearrangements about 87% or about 30% of the time, broadly matching IMGT annotations. For the cohort, immune exposure information was limited to CMV serostatus. A cluster of highly shared sequence variants was judged likely to represent a technical artifact of the sequencing pipeline. Because some donors lacked HLA typing at each locus, the association tests relied only on the typed subset. The study gave a list of about 170 TCR beta chains associated with cytomegalovirus. Only TCR beta chains were sequenced in this cohort, and the absence of alpha or paired-chain data limited detectable features. In vitro tests confirmed that a few of the cytomegalovirus-associated TCR beta chains recognize cytomegalovirus antigens. According to a later analysis, most CMV-associated TCR beta chains appeared to be HLA-restricted, and the HLA associations seemed to be driven largely by CMV exposure. Specific HLA alleles were associated with 15,000 to 20,000 TCR beta sequences at a false discovery rate of 0.05 in a later analysis. According to a later analysis, TCR association rates differed among HLA loci, with DRB1 alleles showing the most associated TCRs and HLA-C alleles showing the fewest. A further reported finding was that TCR beta sequences accurately predicted the HLA-A and HLA-B alleles for most subjects in the first cohort. Linkage disequilibrium might explain the correlated functional status among segregating V segments, but an unknown experimental factor could not be excluded. Roughly uniform sequencing depth across donors was assumed in presence/absence analyses, although this assumption may not hold. Because counts were too low, 15 to 20 rarely observed V segments, including chromosome 9 orphons, were excluded from the earlier analysis of roughly 580 of the donors. Cytomegalovirus status was reported to be diagnosed by the classifier with high specificity and sensitivity in both the original and validation cohorts. A later genetic analysis associated a missense DCLRE1C variant with V-gene and J-gene trimming of TCR beta chains, and an independent cohort replicated the association. In a later analysis, several top co-occurrence clusters were reported to appear linked to parvovirus B19, influenza, CMV and Epstein-Barr virus. A later genetic analysis reported fewer N-insertions in productive TCRs among donors in an Asian-associated ancestry cluster than the roughly 700-donor mean. It was suggested by the authors that the approach could potentially be generalized to other disease states and immunological phenotypes. Assigning TCR associations to individual alleles was difficult when HLA alleles, especially DR and DQ, strongly co-occurred. While some public TCRs were present in many individuals, most TCR sequences turned up only very rarely across donors.

This clone was picked up a small number of times. The clone's antigen remains unknown. No per-base quality is available; no much larger clone lies one base away. The library was made by the immunoSEQ multiplex PCR assay. A mixture of 60 forward primers for TCR Vbeta segments and 13 reverse primers for TCR Jbeta segments was used in the multiplex PCR. The CDR3 region of rearranged TCR beta genes was amplified from genomic DNA by a multiplex PCR assay. The Illumina HiSeq System was used to sequence the amplified TCR beta libraries as 87-base-pair reads. As for the authors' bioinformatics: A later analysis counted some 74 million unique TCR beta chains across the 650 to 800 repertoires, and 10 million to 11 million of these chains were shared by at least two donors. A nearest-neighbor algorithm error-corrected the raw reads and collapsed the reads into unique sequences, merging closely related sequences to remove PCR and sequencing errors. V, D and J gene segments were assigned by aligning CDR3 sequences to IMGT reference sequences. For a sequence to be retained, a match of at least six nucleotides to both a V gene segment and a J gene segment was required. A rearrangement was called productive if the CDR3 had no stop codons and remained in frame with V and J, and every other rearrangement was called non-productive. Following IMGT convention, CDR3 was defined as the stretch from the second conserved V-encoded cysteine up to the conserved J-encoded phenylalanine. The earlier analysis of 550 to 650 of the donors excluded any sequence lacking an unambiguous match to a single V gene segment. An earlier analysis of under 750 of the donors called V segments functional above 56.7% productive rearrangements and segregating when the between-donor standard deviation exceeded 5%. To diagnose cytomegalovirus status from the catalog of TCR beta chain sequences, a statistical classification framework was built. V and J gene assignment, in a later analysis, came from comparing TCR nucleotide sequences with IMGT/GENE-DB human TR gene sequences. A later analysis assigned CDR3 sequences and most-parsimonious VDJ recombination scenarios with the TCRdist pipeline. In a later analysis, each TCR beta chain was defined by its CDR3 amino acid sequence together with its V-gene family, and reads lacking a unique V-gene family were excluded. As a way to deal with suspected cross-contamination and a sequencing artifact, a later analysis dropped 640 or so nucleotide sequences that were highly shared and had low generation probability. In a later analysis, a clonal expansion index for each public chain was calculated from normalized within-repertoire ranks of inferred template counts. In a later analysis, generation probabilities were computed with a VDJ recombination model fitted to out-of-frame rearrangements, and the resulting probabilities were checked against IGoR. Hypergeometric tests were used in a later analysis to score TCR-TCR, TCR-HLA and TCR-CMV co-occurrence, with a repertoire-size bias correction applied to the TCR pairs. A later analysis estimated false discovery rates by permuting HLA or CMV assignments 20 times. A later analysis grouped co-occurring TCRs with DBSCAN, adding TCRdist sequence similarity when clustering within HLA-allele-positive subsets. Co-occurrence clustering excluded repertoires with fewer than 30,000 or more than 120,000 public chains, plus five with anomalous nucleotide sharing. The clones in this table, taken by TCRdb from immuneACCESS, are in-frame only. Not every clone is retained; where verified, under half of the shortfall comes from an unresolved V gene, and the cause of the rest is unknown. That table gives V, J and clone size, and the DNA gave D and trimming. A total of 150,000 to 200,000 clones appear in this sample, 75% of them only once. The ten top clones hold 3% of the sample.

The cohort was made up of hundreds of healthy bone marrow donors. At the time of sampling, all cohort members were nominally healthy, though unrecorded immune exposures were likely present. The donor was CMV seropositive and belonged to the group of 250 to 300 seropositive cohort members. A peripheral blood sample was provided by each donor, and peripheral blood mononuclear cells were used for TCR beta sequencing. The Qiagen DNeasy Blood Extraction Kit was used to extract genomic DNA from the blood cell samples. Trimming removed 5 bases from V and 0 bases from J; the gene matches leave 6 bases unexplained. The CDR3 measures 16 amino acids from cysteine to phenylalanine. Just the 48-base CDR3 DNA is kept, in frame starting at base 1. Via the germline V gene, CDR1 is SGHVS and CDR2 FNYEAQ.

The specimen sequenced was PBMCs. The TCR comes from a woman aged 45 to 65 in good health and CMV-seropositive. The chain was built from TRBV7-6 and TRBJ2-2; the junction holds 7 bases that match TRBD1. This receptor has the CDR3 CASSPRQGPNTGELFF. The DNA reads as follows: TGTGCCAGCAGCCCTCGACAGGGACCGAACACCGGGGAGCTGTTTTTT.